This is a list of T cell receptor beta chains from one sample in a study of a mutant IDH1 vaccine in newly diagnosed glioma. Repertoires were generated with immunoSEQ multiplex PCR, while TCRdb's copy carries only in-frame clones and drops some. The data show some 56,000 clones, around 92% seen once. This material consisted of PBMCs, taken from a glioma patient treated with radiotherapy, temozolomide or both. The receptors here all came from a man aged 50 to 60 with glioma. Both conserved end residues are part of each CDR3. A D gene is named only where the DNA matches it firmly. Clone size is stated in some rows and not others, as once, few, many or a class when expanded.

j_gene	abundance	d_gene	v_gene	CDR3nt	CDR3aa
TRBJ2-5	.	.	TRBV6-5	TGTGCCAGCAGACGAGACGGGGGAAAAGAGACCCAGTACTTC	CASRRDGGKETQYF
TRBJ2-7	.	.	TRBV18	TGTGCCAGCTCACCACGGGACATCGCCTACGAGCAGTACTTC	CASSPRDIAYEQYF
TRBJ2-5	.	.	TRBV11-2	TGTGCCAGCAGCTTAGGTCCAGGGCCCCAAGAGACCCAGTACTTC	CASSLGPGPQETQYF
TRBJ1-2	.	.	TRBV5-1	TGCGCCAGCAGCTTGGCCACGGGGGCCGGCTATGGCTACACCTTC	CASSLATGAGYGYTF
TRBJ2-6	few	TRBD2	TRBV6-1	TGTGCCAGCAGTGAACGCCTAGCGGGGGGACCTGGGGCCAACGTCCTGACTTTC	CASSERLAGGPGANVLTF
TRBJ1-5	.	TRBD1	TRBV5-5	TGTGCCAGCAGCTTTGGGCCAGGGGGACAGCCCCAGCATTTT	CASSFGPGGQPQHF
TRBJ2-7	.	.	TRBV18	TGTGCCAGCTCACCCCGGGGGGCGAGCTACGAGCAGTACTTC	CASSPRGASYEQYF
TRBJ1-1	.	.	TRBV11-1	TGTGCCAGCAGCCCGGGACGGTTCAACACTGAAGCTTTCTTT	CASSPGRFNTEAFF
TRBJ2-3	medium-sized	TRBD2	TRBV14	TGTGCCAGCAGCCAAGGGTCCTGGCTAGCGGGAGGCCAAAAACCTACGCAGTATTTT	CASSQGSWLAGGQKPTQYF
TRBJ2-7	.	.	TRBV28	TGTGCCAGCGGGCAGGGCTACGAGCAGTACTTC	CASGQGYEQYF
TRBJ1-1	.	.	TRBV7-8	TGTGCCAGCAGCTACTCAGGGAGGGTAAGCACTGAAGCTTTCTTT	CASSYSGRVSTEAFF
TRBJ2-7	few	.	TRBV7-2	TGTGCCAGCAGCTTAGTCGGGGTACAAAACTACGAGCAGTACTTC	CASSLVGVQNYEQYF
TRBJ2-4	.	.	TRBV19	TGTGCCAGCCGAGGGCTAGCCAAAAACATTCAGTACTTC	CASRGLAKNIQYF
TRBJ1-6	.	.	TRBV5-4	TGTGCCAGCAGCTTGGGGGGAGCATCCTATAATTCACCCCTCCACTTT	CASSLGGASYNSPLHF
TRBJ2-7	.	TRBD1	TRBV7-9	TGTGCCAGCAGCCTCAACAGGGGTGGGTACTCCTACGAGCAGTACTTC	CASSLNRGGYSYEQYF
TRBJ1-5	once	TRBD1	TRBV5-8	TGTGCCAGCAGTTCCCGGGACAGGGGCAATCAGCCCCAGCATTTT	CASSSRDRGNQPQHF
TRBJ1-1	.	TRBD1	TRBV28	TGTGCCAGCAGTGCGCATGATACAGGGGGGTACGAAGCTTTCTTT	CASSAHDTGGYEAFF
TRBJ1-3	.	TRBD1	TRBV6-5	TGTGCCAGCAGTTACTCCGGGACAGGGACGGGCAACACCATATATTTT	CASSYSGTGTGNTIYF
TRBJ1-1	once	.	TRBV5-1	TGCGCCAGCAGCTCGATAACGCCGAACACTGAAGCTTTCTTT	CASSSITPNTEAFF
TRBJ2-3	.	.	TRBV5-6	TGTGCCAGCAGCTGGGGGGCAGATACGCAGTATTTT	CASSWGADTQYF
TRBJ1-5	.	TRBD1	TRBV19	TGTGCCAGTACGGTTTATAGACAGGGCTTCAGTCAGCCCCAGCATTTT	CASTVYRQGFSQPQHF
TRBJ1-2	.	TRBD1	TRBV11-1	TGTGCCAGCAGCAGAGACAGGGTGAATGGCTACACCTTC	CASSRDRVNGYTF